These 17 T cell receptor beta chains share one sample of origin, sequenced in a study of regulatory T cells in long-lasting Graves disease. Construction of TCR beta libraries relied on iRepertoire HTBI primers and on Arm-PCR targeting CDR3 regions. TCRdb processed the multiplex PCR reads anew with MiXCR; each CDR3 protein has one entry. The table has roughly 400,000 distinct CDR3 sequences, less than 25% seen once. Time point in this sample: persistent/refractory GD, antithyroid drugs over 5 years with positive TRAb. Extracted RNA from PBMCs served as the source of the TCR library. Source: peripheral blood mononuclear cells (PBMCs), taken when the disease was refractory, from a patient treated with antithyroid drugs. The receptors here all came from a female donor with Graves disease.

This clonotype has ten or more counts. The chain couples TRBV2 to TRBJ1-2; D perhaps matches TRBD1 (6 bases). Germline loops: CDR1 SNHLY, CDR2 FYNNEI. The CDR3 covers 13 residues. The V end was cut by 8 bases, the J end by 4 bases, with 14 bases between. The CDR3 spells CASEGRGGYGYTF. The CDR3, as DNA: TGTGCCAGCGAGGGCAGGGGAGGCTATGGCTACACCTTC.

This clonotype was observed a few times. V usage is TRBV19 and J usage is TRBJ1-5, with 10 bases that match TRBD1. The V segment lost 9 bases and the J segment 9 bases; nucleotides outside the gene matches: 8. The CDR3 consists of 13 residues. Germline CDR1 and CDR2: LNHDA and SQIVND (reference sequence). CDR3 loop: CASTDRGLGPQHF. Here the CDR3 DNA reads TGTGCCAGCACAGACAGGGGGCTAGGGCCCCAGCATTTT.

This clonotype showed up just a few times. The CDR3 is CASSLSGTPSTYEQYF. CDR3 bases: TGTGCCAGCAGCCTATCCGGGACACCATCCACCTACGAGCAGTACTTC. The rearrangement links TRBV11-2 to TRBJ2-7; weak D call: TRBD1 (6 bases). The length of the CDR3 is 16 residues. Between the trimmed V and J ends, which lost 5 bases and 2 bases, there was a span of 19 bases. Germline V gene lookup returns CDR1 SGHAT and CDR2 FQNNGV. The full variable domain, completed using reference TRBV11-2 and TRBJ2-7, is EAGVAQSPRYKIIEKRQSVAFWCNPISGHATLYWYQQILGQGPKLLIQFQNNGVVDDSQLPKDRFSAERLKGVDSTLKIQPAKLEDSAVYLCASSLSGTPSTYEQYFGPGTRLTVT.

This clonotype has at least ten counts. The V call is TRBV28, the J call TRBJ1-2, with D possibly matching TRBD1 (5 bases). The germline gives CDR1 MDHEN, CDR2 SYDVKM. CDR3 size: 11 residues. Trimming shortened V by 6 bases and J by 7 bases, and 9 bases separated the two germline ends. Here the CDR3 reads CASSIRAGYTF. The CDR3 nucleotides read TGTGCCAGCAGCATCAGGGCTGGCTACACCTTC.

In its sample, this clonotype was seen many times. This chain connects TRBV20-1 to TRBJ2-5, with 8 bases aligning to TRBD2. The J segment lost 4 bases and the V segment lost 3 bases, leaving 10 bases of the junction unmatched. Germline V gene lookup returns CDR1 DFQATT and CDR2 SNEGSKA (reference sequence). The CDR3 covers 15 residues. The CDR3, as DNA: TGCAGTGCTAGTGGGAGCGGGAGCTTCAGAGAGACCCAGTACTTC. Translated, it gives CSASGSGSFRETQYF.

In its sample, this clonotype was seen a few times. The rearrangement joins TRBV19 to TRBJ2-2, with TRBD2 as a possible D gene (5 bases). CDR1 is LNHDA, CDR2 SQIVND, per germline (reference sequence). The CDR3 has 11 amino acids. V was pared by 7 bases and J by 7 bases, with 7 bases between. CDR3 loop: CASIEGGELFF. DNA for the CDR3: TGTGCCAGTATCGAGGGCGGGGAGCTGTTTTTT.

This clonotype came up many times. The rearrangement joins TRBV5-6 to TRBJ1-1; D not resolved. The CDR3 has 14 amino acids. Trimming removed 3 bases from V and 1 base from J, with 10 bases in between. Germline CDR1 is SGHDT and CDR2 is YYEEEE. The CDR3 DNA reads as TGTGCCAGCAGCTCAGGATACGGGAACACTGAAGCTTTCTTT. Residues: CASSSGYGNTEAFF. The variable domain in full, completed from reference TRBV5-6 and TRBJ1-1, reads DAGVTQSPTHLIKTRGQQVTLRCSPKSGHDTVSWYQQALGQGPQFIFQYYEEEERQRGNFPDRFSGHQFPNYSSELNVNALLLGDSALYLCASSSGYGNTEAFFGQGTRLTVV.

Only a few counts were recorded for this clonotype. V is TRBV6-2 or TRBV6-3 and J is TRBJ2-7, with no clear D. The CDR3 is 14 amino acids. V was cut by 2 bases and J by 2 bases, with 10 bases left in between. Germline V lookup: CDR1 MNHEY, CDR2 SVGEGT. The CDR3 loop is CASSYDSGPYEQYF. CDR3 DNA: TGTGCCAGCAGTTACGACTCAGGCCCCTACGAGCAGTACTTC.

A note on this clonotype: A junction boundary mismatches the germline segment, possibly from a read error. The rearrangement links TRBV30 to TRBJ1-4; TRBD1 is a possible D gene (5 bases). Per germline, CDR1 GTSNPN and CDR2 SVGIG (reference sequence). The CDR3 totals 13 residues. The CDR3 here is CARSDGAGEKLFF. The CDR3 coding sequence is TGTGCCCGGAGTGATGGGGCGGGAGAAAAACTGTTTTTT.

The chain carries TRBV2 and TRBJ2-5; no firm D call. The last part of the DNA fits TRBJ2-1 better; the J call may be wrong. The CDR3 has 13 amino acids. From germline, CDR1 is SNHLY and CDR2 FYNNEI. The CDR3 DNA is TGTGCCAGCAGTGAAGCGCGATATGATGAGCAGTTCTTC. Its translation is CASSEARYDEQFF.

Concerning this clonotype itself: A clone one base away is much larger, so this may be a read error. This rearrangement joins TRBV11-2 to TRBJ2-5; TRBD2 agrees at 8 bases. Germline CDR1 is SGHAT and CDR2 is FQNNGV. The CDR3 contains 16 residues. CDR3 sequence: CASSSKNREGQETRYF. CDR3 bases: TGTGCCAGCAGCTCTAAGAACCGGGAGGGACAAGAGACCCGGTACTTC.

This clonotype was seen a few times. The DNA of the CDR3 is TGTGCCAGCTATAGCCAGAGCGGGAGTACGGTTCCCGGGGAGCTGTTTTTT. This codes for CASYSQSGSTVPGELFF. J is TRBJ2-2 and V is TRBV27; 8 bases map to TRBD2. Germline V CDR1 and CDR2: MNHEY, SMNVEV (reference sequence). The CDR3 is 17 residues long. Trimming cost V 8 bases and J 6 bases; bases outside gene matches: 17.

This chain joins TRBV13 and TRBJ2-5; 15 nucleotides align to TRBD2. Trimming removed 0 bases from V and 4 bases from J; junction bases left unmatched: 6. Germline V lookup: CDR1 PRHDT, CDR2 FYEKMQ (reference sequence). The CDR3 has 18 residues. Written as DNA, the CDR3 is TGTGCCAGCAGCTTAGGCAGTATGGGACTAGCGGGAGGAGAGACCCAGTACTTC. Amino acids: CASSLGSMGLAGGETQYF.

At least ten counts were recorded for this clonotype. V usage is TRBV7-8 and J usage is TRBJ2-7, with D possibly TRBD2 on 6 matching bases. The CDR3 totals 14 residues. Germline V gene lookup returns CDR1 SGHVS and CDR2 FQNEAQ. Deletions cut 1 base from V and 5 bases from J, with 12 bases between. CDR3 protein: CASSLVSGLDEQYF. CDR3 DNA: TGTGCCAGCAGCTTAGTTAGCGGCTTGGACGAGCAGTACTTC.

This clonotype was found a few times. The chain couples TRBV30 to TRBJ2-2; 7 positions match TRBD2. This CDR3 has 12 residues. Germline CDR1 GTSNPN, CDR2 SVGIG (reference sequence). CDR3 nucleotides: TGTGTCGTAAGGCGGGGGACCGGGGAGCTGTTTTTT. It specifies CVVRRGTGELFF.

The gene calls are TRBV29-1 and TRBJ2-7; TRBD1 aligns across 7 bases. Germline lookup yields CDR1 SQVTM and CDR2 ANQGSEA. The length of the CDR3 is 14 residues. Trimming at V came to 6 bases and at J to 6 bases, leaving 14 bases not matched to a gene. The CDR3 sequence: CSVYGTTGSGEQYF. DNA of the CDR3: TGCAGCGTATATGGAACGACAGGGTCGGGCGAGCAGTACTTC.

The chain combines TRBV29-1 with TRBJ2-7, with 9 bases lining up with TRBD1. The J segment lost 6 bases and the V segment lost 5 bases, leaving 20 bases of the junction unmatched. CDR3 length equals 17 residues. The germline CDR1 and CDR2 sequences are SQVTM and ANQGSEA. CDR3 nucleotide sequence: TGCAGCGTTCAAAGGACGGGTTACAGGGGGCGAATAGGCGAGCAGTACTTC. Translation gives CSVQRTGYRGRIGEQYF.